This T cell receptor beta chain was sequenced during a study of OX40 agonist ivuxolimab in advanced cancers. Study context: The study treated patients with ivuxolimab, an agonistic anti-OX40 (CD134) antibody.

A remark on this clone: Its antigen remains unidentified.

Findings of the study overall: Relative to CD4+, CD8+ T cells held more expanded clones on average. Also showing low normalized T-cell clonal expansion were some of the nonresponders.

TCRdb's table, derived via immunoSEQ multiplex PCR, lists solely in-frame clones and lacks some. The sample yields 40,000 or so clones, about 85% seen once. CDR1 is MRHNA and CDR2 is SNTAGT in the germline V gene. The CDR3 spans 14 residues. J gave up 4 bases and V 8 bases, and 3 bases lay outside the gene matches. The sample was CD4+ or CD8+ T cells sorted from blood, taken in a trial of the OX40 agonist ivuxolimab. This TCR was sampled from an adult with an advanced solid tumor such as melanoma, head and neck, liver or kidney cancer. The chain couples TRBV6-4 to TRBJ2-2; 11 bases are shared with TRBD1. The CDR3 DNA reads as TGTGCCAGCTCCGGACAGGGGGCCACCGGGGAGCTGTTTTTT. It encodes CASSGQGATGELFF.